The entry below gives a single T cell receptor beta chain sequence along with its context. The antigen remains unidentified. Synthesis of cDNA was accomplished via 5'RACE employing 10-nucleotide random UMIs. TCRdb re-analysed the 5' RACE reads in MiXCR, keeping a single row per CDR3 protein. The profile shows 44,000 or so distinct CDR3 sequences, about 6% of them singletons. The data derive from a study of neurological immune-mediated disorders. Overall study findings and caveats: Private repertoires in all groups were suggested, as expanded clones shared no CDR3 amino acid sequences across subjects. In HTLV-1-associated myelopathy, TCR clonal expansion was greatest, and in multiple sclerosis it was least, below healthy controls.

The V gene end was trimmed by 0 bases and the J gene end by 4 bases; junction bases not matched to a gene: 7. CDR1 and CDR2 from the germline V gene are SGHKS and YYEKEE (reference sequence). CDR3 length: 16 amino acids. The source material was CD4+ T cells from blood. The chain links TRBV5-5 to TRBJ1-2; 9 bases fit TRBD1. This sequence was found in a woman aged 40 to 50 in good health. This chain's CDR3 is CASSLVGTGNSYGYTF. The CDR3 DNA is TGTGCCAGCAGCTTGGTAGGGACAGGGAATTCCTATGGCTACACCTTC.